This T cell receptor beta chain came from a study of cytomegalovirus exposure and HLA in healthy donors. The PCR made use of 60 Vbeta and 13 Jbeta primers. This table comes from immunoSEQ multiplex PCR, and its TCRdb copy is limited to in-frame clones, with some not included. The table shows some 180,000 clones, with around 80% occurring only once. Specimen: PBMCs. The origin of this receptor is a male donor in good health and CMV-seronegative.

The CDR3, as DNA: TGCGCCAGCACTAGTTACAATGAGCAGTTCTTC. Encoded protein: CASTSYNEQFF. The chain joins TRBV23-1 to TRBJ2-1; no firm D call. TRBV23-1 is given ORF status, its function remaining uncertain. V was pared by 7 bases and J by 4 bases, with 5 bases between. The CDR3 sequence is 11 residues long.